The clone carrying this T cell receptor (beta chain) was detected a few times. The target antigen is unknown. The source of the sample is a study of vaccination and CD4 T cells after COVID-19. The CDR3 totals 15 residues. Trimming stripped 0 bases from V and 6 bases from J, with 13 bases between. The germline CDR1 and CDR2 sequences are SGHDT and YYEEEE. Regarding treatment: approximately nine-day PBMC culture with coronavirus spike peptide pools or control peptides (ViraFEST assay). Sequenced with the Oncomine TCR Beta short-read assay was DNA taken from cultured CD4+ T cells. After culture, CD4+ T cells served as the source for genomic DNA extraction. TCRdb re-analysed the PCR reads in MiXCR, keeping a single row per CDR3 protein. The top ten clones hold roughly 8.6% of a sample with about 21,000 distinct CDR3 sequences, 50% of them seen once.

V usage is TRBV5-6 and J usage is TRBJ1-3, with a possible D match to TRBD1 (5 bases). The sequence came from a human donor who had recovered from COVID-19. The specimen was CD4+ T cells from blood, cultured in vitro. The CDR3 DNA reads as TGTGCCAGCAGCTTGGCCCCGACAGATCCAAACACCATATATTTT. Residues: CASSLAPTDPNTIYF.